This TCR beta chain comes out of a study of T cells in Graves' hyperthyroidism and ophthalmopathy (dated by TCRdb to the late 2010s). Study-wide context: Peripheral blood samples were taken at initial diagnosis, before any treatment was given. The study also compared thyroid tissue and blood T-cell repertoires from about six Graves' hyperthyroidism patients. An independent validation cohort of about 19 hyperthyroidism patients and over 15 patients who later progressed to ophthalmopathy tested prospective prediction of ophthalmopathy. The paper reports TCR Vbeta CDR3 sequencing of approximately 140 peripheral blood samples: 40 or so ophthalmopathy, some 80 hyperthyroidism and around 17 progressor patients. TCR V-J signatures able to tell the groups apart were searched for in a discovery cohort of 90 to 100 patients, of whom under 45 had Graves' ophthalmopathy and 57 had stable Graves' hyperthyroidism. The roughly 90 discovery patients were divided at random into training and test sets in a 7:3 ratio. After blood sampling, hyperthyroidism patients were treated with methimazole at a starting dose of 30 mg daily, and ophthalmopathy patients were treated with high-dose intravenous methylprednisolone.

The sample holds many counts of this clonotype. What this receptor recognizes is not known. Per-base quality was not reported, and no clone a single base away is much larger than it. The full study reports these points: Most expanded thyroid clonotypes (frequency above 0.001) were also detected in blood, suggesting blood repertoires may reflect thyroid immune responses. In cross-validation, a model built on a 13 V-J signature told ophthalmopathy apart from stable hyperthyroidism with under 90% sensitivity and about 81% specificity, and in testing the same model reached 80%/75%. No statistical method was used to fix the sample size in advance, and group allocation was not hidden from the investigators. During validation, the model predicted progression to ophthalmopathy a median of approximately 6.5 months ahead of onset, with around 70% sensitivity and 72.22% specificity.

The TCR beta CDR3 regions were amplified from the RNA transcripts. The TCR CDR3 was subjected to a first round of RT-PCR using the HTBI primer set and the Qiagen OneStep RT-PCR kit. A second multiplex PCR round built the libraries, followed by size selection and purification. Paired-end sequencing of the libraries was performed with 100 bp reads on an Illumina HiSeq2000. The published analysis was carried out like this. SOAPnuke was used to process the raw data, removing reads that contained adapters or uncalled bases, had a mean Phred below 15, or lacked an exact match to the constant primer or identifier. High-quality paired reads were merged with COPE v1.2.5, and unique nucleotide sequences were defined as clonotypes. MiTCR v1.1 was used to align clonotypes to the IMGT TRBV, TRBD and TRBJ reference segments. Only V-J combinations with frequency above 0.0001, covering 99% to 99.2% of repertoires, were analysed. A TCS score was defined as the ratio of F50 (clonal expansion) to E x V (chaos), with BLOSUM62-based TCRdist applied between CDR3 peptides within each V-J. Welch's t-statistics and random forest reduced roughly 500 V-J features to about 13, which were used in a naive Bayes classifier (R e1071). TCRdb reanalyzed the raw reads on its own, using fastp at Q25 for trimming and MiXCR for clone calling, and kept in-frame beta chains. Here each entry gathers all rows of one CDR3 protein and keeps the most common genes and DNA. None of the V and J calls come from the authors' own analysis; TCRdb made them. This sample holds around 340,000 distinct CDR3 sequences; 15% to 20% were observed only once. The top ten clones comprise about 14% of the sample.

From the cysteine through the phenylalanine, the CDR3 covers 13 amino acids. This entry keeps only the CDR3 DNA: 39 bases, framed from base 1. From a lookup of the germline V gene (reference sequence), CDR1 and CDR2 are LGHDT and YNNKEL. V is pared back by 8 bases and J by 0 bases, with 8 bases lying between the germline termini. Ophthalmopathy patients had moderately to severely active disease, with a Clinical Activity Score of 3 or more, a NOSPECS grade of 4 or more, and a disease duration of less than 3 months. Exclusion was applied to patients with uncontrolled infections, other autoimmune diseases, pregnancy or lactation. Diagnoses relied on clinical symptoms, serum thyroxine and TRAb, thyroid ultrasound and orbital computed tomography. PBMCs were isolated from 7.5 to 10 ml of fresh peripheral blood by Ficoll-Paque density gradient centrifugation. Total RNA was extracted using Trizol reagent, and RNA quality was assessed on an Agilent 2100 Bioanalyzer.

The chain joins TRBV3-1 to TRBJ1-5; the D gene lacks a confident call. The sequence derives from a woman in her thirties or forties with Graves' ophthalmopathy. The material sequenced was blood. The CDR3 is CASGADSNQPQHF. The DNA is as follows: TGTGCCAGCGGAGCAGATAGCAATCAGCCCCAGCATTTT.